The clone carrying this TCR beta chain has ten or more counts. The antigen is not known. This sample was included in a study of T cells in Graves' hyperthyroidism and ophthalmopathy. Study results and caveats: A median about 7 months before onset, the model predicted ophthalmopathy. Stable hyperthyroidism was told apart from ophthalmopathy by a model built on 13 V-J features.

RNA transcripts served as the template for amplifying TCR beta CDR3 regions. A set of HTBI primers served as the primers for a first-round RT-PCR of the TCR CDR3. TCRdb ran MiXCR on the multiplex PCR reads and lists one entry per CDR3 protein. This sample carries 650,000 to 700,000 distinct CDR3 sequences, roughly 17% of them seen once, and the ten largest clones take 15% to 18%. The CDR3 runs to 17 residues. V was clipped by 7 bases and J by 3 bases, with 25 bases between them. Germline assignment: CDR1 MDHEN and CDR2 SYDVKM. Recently diagnosed hyperthyroidism of less than 2 months' duration affected patients aged 18 to 65. Researchers barred patients who had uncontrolled infection, other autoimmune disease, pregnancy or lactation.

J is TRBJ2-7 and V is TRBV28; D is ambiguous. This TCR was sampled from a man aged 45-60 years with Graves' hyperthyroidism. The specimen was blood. CDR3 coding DNA: TGTGCCAGCACCGAACCAAGTGTCCGTTTTGAGTTCTACGAGCAGTACTTC. Its translation: CASTEPSVRFEFYEQYF.